This TCR beta chain originates from a study of blood T cell repertoires in COVID-19. In the study overall: Sources were T cells, B-cell-depleted T cells, or PBMCs; the material itself was cDNA or gDNA.

CDR3 length: 15 amino acids. The V gene's germline CDR1 is SGHRS and CDR2 YFSETQ. The junction had 1 base not matched to a gene; V was cut back by 1 base and J by 4 bases. In the source study's methods: Reference gene primer amplification gave nucleated cell count estimates. Measured with immunoSEQ multiplex PCR; TCRdb has only the in-frame clones, and not every one. The V and J calls and clone size were taken over from that table, and D and trimming were inferred from the DNA. The sample has about 66,000 clones, roughly nine tenths seen once. V gene TRBV5-1 combines with J gene TRBJ1-3; TRBD1 matches 11 bases. The TCR comes from a man in his 60s with acute or convalescent COVID-19. Sequencing input: peripheral blood. CDR3 sequence: CASSLWTGGGNTIYF. Written as DNA, the CDR3 is TGCGCCAGCAGCTTGTGGACAGGGGGCGGAAACACCATATATTTT.